One sample yielded the 29 T cell receptor beta chains listed below, sequenced in a study of OX40 agonist ivuxolimab in advanced cancers. Method: immunoSEQ multiplex PCR; TCRdb's copy keeps in-frame clones and lacks some. The table has tens of thousands of clones, 79% seen once. Sequenced here: CD4+ or CD8+ T cells sorted from blood, sampled in a trial of the OX40 agonist ivuxolimab. The receptors come from an adult with an advanced solid tumor such as melanoma, head and neck, liver or kidney cancer.

This chain uses TRBV5-1 with TRBJ1-1; TRBD1 matches 7 bases. V lost 4 bases to trimming and J lost 3 bases; unmatched junction nucleotides: 3. Germline V gene lookup returns CDR1 SGHRS and CDR2 YFSETQ. CDR3 length: 13 amino acids. The CDR3 loop is CASSMTGHTEAFF. CDR3 sequence (DNA): TGCGCCAGCAGCATGACAGGGCACACTGAAGCTTTCTTT. Drawing the rest from reference TRBV5-1 and TRBJ1-1, the complete variable domain is KAGVTQTPRYLIKTRGQQVTLSCSPISGHRSVSWYQQTPGQGLQFLFEYFSETQRNKGNFPGRFSGRQFSNSRSEMNVSTLELGDSALYLCASSMTGHTEAFFGQGTRLTVV.

In DNA, the CDR3 is TGTGCCAGCGGACTAGGAGAAGAGACCCAGTACTTC. This sequence encodes CASGLGEETQYF. The gene calls are TRBV10-3 and TRBJ2-5; 7 bases are shared with TRBD2. With 10 bases clipped from V and 3 bases from J, the junction kept 5 bases outside the gene matches. The CDR3 contains 12 residues. CDR1 and CDR2 from the germline V gene are ENHRY and SYGVKD.

CDR3 sequence: CATGRGQGYNEQFF. The CDR3 nucleotides read TGTGCCACCGGGCGAGGACAGGGATACAATGAGCAGTTCTTC. The chain uses TRBV15 and TRBJ2-1; 8 bases line up with TRBD1. Germline CDR1 is LNHNV and CDR2 is YYDKDF (reference sequence). J lost 4 bases, V lost 8 bases, and 7 bases had no gene match. The CDR3 contains 14 residues.

The V gene is TRBV10-3, the J gene TRBJ1-1; D gene unclear. Trimming removed 3 bases at V and 4 bases at J, with 9 bases between. This CDR3 comprises 13 residues. CDR1 and CDR2 (germline): ENHRY, SYGVKD. The CDR3 region has the DNA TGTGCCATCAGTGATCAGGAGGGCACTGAAGCTTTCTTT. The encoded protein is CAISDQEGTEAFF.

The chain carries TRBV18 and TRBJ2-7, with 7 bases identical to TRBD1. The CDR3 consists of 14 residues. CDR1 is KGHSH and CDR2 is LQKENI in the germline V gene. J gave up 4 bases and V 3 bases, and 6 bases lay outside the gene matches. In nucleotides, the CDR3 is TGTGCCAGCTCACCGCTCCAGGGGGAATACGAGCAGTACTTC. Amino acid sequence: CASSPLQGEYEQYF. Looking up the rest from reference TRBV18 and TRBJ2-7 gives the full variable domain: NAGVMQNPRHLVRRRGQEARLRCSPMKGHSHVYWYRQLPEEGLKFMVYLQKENIIDESGMPKERFSAEFPKEGPSILRIQQVVRGDSAAYFCASSPLQGEYEQYFGPGTRLTVT.

This clone occurred a few times. The V call is TRBV27, the J call TRBJ2-5, with a possible D match to TRBD2 (6 bases). The CDR3 loop spans 16 amino acids. The V and J ends lost 6 bases and 4 bases respectively, with 21 bases between them. The germline V gene has CDR1 MNHEY and CDR2 SMNVEV (reference sequence). The CDR3 DNA reads as TGTGCCAGCAGCCCTAGCGACTTCCCCTTGGGAGAGACCCAGTACTTC. This sequence encodes CASSPSDFPLGETQYF.

In its sample, this clone was seen a few times. V usage is TRBV7-9 and J usage is TRBJ2-7; D ambiguous. Per the germline V gene, CDR1 is SEHNR and CDR2 is FQNEAQ (reference sequence). The CDR3 is 14 amino acids. Trimming left V 1 base short and J 6 bases short, with 13 bases between. In DNA form, the CDR3 reads TGTGCCAGCAGCTTAGAAGGCAAAGTGTCCGAGCAGTACTTC. Its translation: CASSLEGKVSEQYF.

The rearrangement links TRBV6-5 to TRBJ2-3, with D possibly being TRBD2 (6 bases). V lost 10 bases and J 1 base, leaving 15 bases between the germline ends. CDR1 MNHEY and CDR2 SVGAGI come from the germline V gene. This CDR3 spans 14 amino acids. The CDR3 DNA follows: TGTGCCACCTCACGGGCTAGCGGCACAGATACGCAGTATTTT. It specifies CATSRASGTDTQYF.

This clone showed up just a few times. V usage is TRBV27 and J usage is TRBJ1-5; D not resolved. This CDR3 comprises 14 residues. Looked up from germline, CDR1 is MNHEY and CDR2 is SMNVEV (reference sequence). Trimming removed 2 bases from V and 2 bases from J, with 7 bases in between. This CDR3 reads CASSLRVGNQPQHF. The CDR3 DNA reads TGTGCCAGCAGTTTACGGGTAGGCAATCAGCCCCAGCATTTT.

The CDR3 here is CASSLAGGELTDTQYF. In DNA form, the CDR3 reads TGCGCCAGCAGCTTGGCCGGTGGCGAACTCACAGATACGCAGTATTTT. This sequence joins TRBV5-1 and TRBJ2-3, with D unresolved. Germline loops: CDR1 SGHRS, CDR2 YFSETQ. This CDR3 spans 16 amino acids. V dropped 0 bases and J dropped 2 bases, with 13 bases sitting between them.

A few counts support this clone. This CDR3 reads CASSSRAGELFF. The CDR3 coding sequence is TGTGCCAGCAGCAGCAGGGCCGGGGAGCTGTTTTTT. The gene calls are TRBV7-9 and TRBJ2-2, with D tentatively TRBD1 (5 bases). Germline CDR1 is SEHNR and CDR2 is FQNEAQ (reference sequence). The CDR3 contains 12 residues. V was clipped by 5 bases and J by 6 bases, with 7 bases between them.

The rearrangement uses TRBV2 and TRBJ2-1; D is ambiguous. Trimming pared 6 bases from V and 6 bases from J, leaving 12 bases between. CDR3 length: 13 residues. The germline CDR1 and CDR2 sequences are SNHLY and FYNNEI. The CDR3 coding sequence is TGTGCCAGCAGGGAACGGCCACTCAATGAGCAGTTCTTC. As protein: CASRERPLNEQFF.

The chain uses TRBV6-6 and TRBJ1-3; no clear D. V lost 0 bases and J 1 base, leaving 7 bases between the germline ends. The CDR3 runs 15 residues. CDR1 is MNHNY and CDR2 is SVGAGI in the germline V gene (reference sequence). CDR3 nucleotides: TGTGCCAGCAGTTACTCGGAGGCGTCTGGAAACACCATATATTTT. As protein: CASSYSEASGNTIYF.

This clone has a single count. The rearrangement uses TRBV19 and TRBJ2-3; D not resolved. Trimming left V 5 bases short and J 2 bases short, with 8 bases between. Germline lookup yields CDR1 LNHDA and CDR2 SQIVND (reference sequence). The CDR3 loop spans 13 amino acids. The CDR3 coding sequence is TGTGCCAGTAGTCTCCCGAACACAGATACGCAGTATTTT. This gives the protein CASSLPNTDTQYF.

V and J are TRBV16 and TRBJ1-6; D is unclear. This CDR3 comprises 17 residues. The germline V gene encodes CDR1 KGHSY and CDR2 FQNENV. V was clipped by 4 bases and J by 9 bases, with 22 bases between them. The DNA for the CDR3 is TGTGCCAGCAGCCCCCTGGTATTAGCAGGCTTCAGTTCACCCCTCCACTTT. This codes for CASSPLVLAGFSSPLHF. The entire variable domain, with the rest obtained from reference TRBV16 and TRBJ1-6, is as follows: GEEVAQTPKHLVRGEGQKAKLYCAPIKGHSYVFWYQQVLKNEFKFLISFQNENVFDETGMPKERFSAKCLPNSPCSLEIQATKLEDSAVYFCASSPLVLAGFSSPLHFGNGTRLTVT.

The rearrangement links TRBV14 to TRBJ2-7, with no clear D. Trimming cost V 1 base and J 3 bases, with 16 bases left between them. Germline V lookup: CDR1 SGHDN, CDR2 FVKESK. The CDR3 is made up of 16 amino acids. DNA for the CDR3: TGTGCCAGCAGCCAAGGCCGGCGCCTATCGGTCTACGAGCAGTACTTC. It is translated as CASSQGRRLSVYEQYF.

The V and J genes are TRBV7-2 and TRBJ2-5, with a tentative D call TRBD1 (6 bases). The J call may be faulty, since TRBJ2-7 better matches the DNA end. This CDR3 contains 15 residues. Germline lookup yields CDR1 SGHTA and CDR2 FQGNSA. The CDR3 loop reads CASSLAGASSYEQYF. CDR3 DNA: TGTGCCAGCAGCTTAGCGGGGGCTAGCTCCTACGAGCAGTACTTC.

The chain uses TRBV7-9 and TRBJ2-1; 7 bases are a match to TRBD1. Per germline, CDR1 SEHNR and CDR2 FQNEAQ (reference sequence). Trimming removed 3 bases from V and 4 bases from J; junction bases left unmatched: 0. The CDR3 covers 13 residues. The CDR3 loop is CASSLDRYNEQFF. The DNA of the CDR3 is TGTGCCAGCAGCTTGGACAGGTACAATGAGCAGTTCTTC. Combining the CDR3 with reference TRBV7-9 and TRBJ2-1 gives the whole variable domain DTGVSQNPRHKITKRGQNVTFRCDPISEHNRLYWYRQTLGQGPEFLTYFQNEAQLEKSRLLSDRFSAERPKGSFSTLEIQRTEQGDSAMYLCASSLDRYNEQFFGPGTRLTVL.

The chain employs TRBV7-9 and TRBJ1-3; 7 nucleotides line up with TRBD1. The CDR3 runs 15 residues. Losses at the gene ends were 4 bases for V and 2 bases for J; bases not matched to a gene: 5. Germline values: CDR1 SEHNR, CDR2 FQNEAQ (reference sequence). The CDR3 protein is CASSSPDRTGNTIYF. The CDR3 DNA reads as TGTGCCAGCAGCTCGCCGGACAGGACTGGAAACACCATATATTTT.

The chain carries TRBV5-1 and TRBJ1-1; no clear D. Per germline, CDR1 SGHRS and CDR2 YFSETQ. V was cut by 7 bases and J by 1 base, with 11 bases left in between. The CDR3 has 13 residues. The DNA for the CDR3 is TGCGCCAGCGGAAAAACAGCGAACACTGAAGCTTTCTTT. Translating gives CASGKTANTEAFF.

The chain has TRBV7-2 and TRBJ1-5; unclear D gene. Trimming removed 1 base at V and 9 bases at J, with 10 bases between. The CDR3 has 13 amino acids. CDR1 SGHTA and CDR2 FQGNSA come from the germline V gene. DNA of the CDR3: TGTGCCAGCAGCTTAGAAGGACTCCCGCCCCAGCATTTT. Translation: CASSLEGLPPQHF.

The chain combines TRBV30 with TRBJ2-7; D perhaps matches TRBD2 (5 bases). This CDR3 has 12 amino acids. V was pared by 7 bases and J by 2 bases, with 12 bases between. From germline, CDR1 is GTSNPN and CDR2 SVGIG (reference sequence). CDR3 coding DNA: TGTGCCTTCACGGGATTAACCTACGAGCAGTACTTC. Protein: CAFTGLTYEQYF. The full variable domain, with the rest looked up from reference TRBV30 and TRBJ2-7, is SQTIHQWPATLVQPVGSPLSLECTVEGTSNPNLYWYRQAAGRGLQLLFYSVGIGQISSEVPQNLSASRPQDRQFILSSKKLLLSDSGFYLCAFTGLTYEQYFGPGTRLTVT.

This chain joins TRBV7-9 and TRBJ1-2; 7 bases agree with TRBD1. This CDR3 region has 11 residues. The ends lost 7 bases at V and 7 bases at J; junction bases unmatched: 3. Germline CDR1 and CDR2: SEHNR and FQNEAQ (reference sequence). The CDR3: CASTDRAGYTF. The CDR3 DNA follows: TGTGCCAGCACCGACAGGGCTGGCTACACCTTC.

The CDR3 reads CASSQDSPDRVIGDEQFF. The CDR3 DNA follows: TGCGCCAGCAGCCAAGATTCTCCGGACAGGGTAATTGGTGATGAGCAGTTCTTC. The rearrangement links TRBV4-3 to TRBJ2-1; 8 bases line up with TRBD1. The CDR3 is 18 amino acids. Germline assignment: CDR1 LGHNA and CDR2 YSLEER. Losses at the gene ends were 0 bases for V and 8 bases for J; bases not matched to a gene: 15.

The genes are TRBV5-5 and TRBJ1-5; 9 bases are a match to TRBD1. V gave up 2 bases and J gave up 2 bases; unmatched junction bases: 2. Germline lookup yields CDR1 SGHKS and CDR2 YYEKEE (reference sequence). This CDR3 contains 15 residues. The CDR3 protein is CASSLQGAGNQPQHF. DNA of the CDR3: TGTGCCAGCAGCTTACAGGGGGCTGGCAATCAGCCCCAGCATTTT.

The chain links TRBV16 to TRBJ1-2, with 10 bases identical to TRBD1. The J segment lost 6 bases and the V segment lost 1 base, leaving 5 bases of the junction unmatched. Germline V CDR1 and CDR2: KGHSY, FQNENV. The CDR3 spans 15 residues. This chain's CDR3 is CASSQFATGGDGYTF. As DNA, the CDR3 is TGTGCCAGCAGCCAATTCGCGACAGGGGGCGATGGCTACACCTTC.

The V and J genes are TRBV6-6 and TRBJ1-3; D unresolved. CDR1 and CDR2 from the germline V gene are MNHNY and SVGAGI (reference sequence). V lost 6 bases and J 0 bases, leaving 3 bases between the germline ends. The CDR3 totals 12 residues. The DNA of the CDR3 is TGTGCCAGCAGCCCCTCTGGAAACACCATATATTTT. It yields the protein CASSPSGNTIYF.

This chain uses TRBV9 with TRBJ2-3; the match to TRBD2 covers 13 bases. Germline V lookup: CDR1 SGDLS, CDR2 YYNGEE. V lost 5 bases, J lost 6 bases, and 3 bases stayed unmatched. The CDR3 runs to 14 residues. The CDR3 DNA reads TGTGCCAGCAGACGGACTAGCGGGAGTGATACGCAGTATTTT. It translates to CASRRTSGSDTQYF.

The rearrangement uses TRBV5-1 and TRBJ2-1, with TRBD2 matching 7 bases. Germline-derived CDR1 and CDR2 are SGHRS and YFSETQ. This CDR3 region has 15 residues. V shed 4 bases, J shed 7 bases, and the junction held 11 bases outside the gene matches. Here the CDR3 reads CASSPPTSTGNEQFF. In nucleotides, the CDR3 is TGCGCCAGCAGCCCACCGACTAGCACTGGGAATGAGCAGTTCTTC.